Following are 32 T cell receptor beta chains from one sample sequenced in a study of shared clonotypes between healthy human individuals. Assay used: immunoSEQ multiplex PCR; TCRdb lists only in-frame clones, some missing. The repertoire includes about 990,000 clones, about 84% of them detected once, and roughly 0.62% sits in the top ten. The source material was memory CD4+ T cells from PBMCs. Noted subset: CD45RA-negative fraction. The source is a young man in good health. Some clones in this sample may be carry-over from other donors' samples.

The rearrangement joins TRBV28 to TRBJ1-1; D gene uncertain. The germline CDR1 and CDR2 sequences are MDHEN and SYDVKM. Between the trimmed V and J ends, which lost 8 bases and 0 bases, there was a span of 16 bases. The length of the CDR3 is 15 residues. CDR3 coding DNA: TGTGCCAGCGCCACCGCACCGCCTATGAACACTGAAGCTTTCTTT. Amino acid sequence: CASATAPPMNTEAFF.

The chain links TRBV18 to TRBJ1-2; TRBD1 agrees at 9 bases. Germline values: CDR1 KGHSH, CDR2 LQKENI. This CDR3 is 14 amino acids long. The V and J ends lost 3 bases and 7 bases, in that order; junction bases with no gene match: 6. This CDR3 is CASSPGQGHGGYTF. The CDR3 DNA reads as TGTGCCAGCTCACCCGGACAGGGGCACGGTGGCTACACCTTC.

In regard to this clone: It may be a read error: a sequence one base away is much more abundant. Given the absence of the conserved phenylalanine or tryptophan at the CDR3 end, a read error is likely. This chain connects TRBV11-2 to TRBJ1-5, with no clear D. This CDR3 has 13 residues. Germline V gene lookup returns CDR1 SGHAT and CDR2 FQNNGV. CDR3 region: CAGSLDRNQPQHL. The DNA of the CDR3 is TGTGCCGGCAGCTTAGATAGAAATCAGCCCCAGCATCTT.

The chain uses TRBV30 and TRBJ2-1; 10 bases agree with TRBD2. This CDR3 region has 18 residues. CDR1 and CDR2 from the germline V gene are GTSNPN and SVGIG (reference sequence). The junction had 12 bases not matched to a gene; V was cut back by 1 base and J by 3 bases. The CDR3 sequence: CAWSEPSGRLISYNEQFF. As DNA, the CDR3 is TGTGCCTGGAGTGAACCTAGCGGGAGATTAATTAGCTACAATGAGCAGTTCTTC.

The V gene is TRBV18, the J gene TRBJ1-1, with TRBD1 as a possible D gene (5 bases). The CDR3 sequence is 16 residues long. Looked up from germline, CDR1 is KGHSH and CDR2 is LQKENI. V was cut by 1 base and J by 1 base, with 13 bases left in between. CDR3 coding DNA: TGTGCCAGCTCACCACGGGTAGGGGAGCGGAACACTGAAGCTTTCTTT. This encodes CASSPRVGERNTEAFF.

This rearrangement joins TRBV2 to TRBJ1-1; D call uncertain. CDR3 length equals 14 residues. Per the germline V gene, CDR1 is SNHLY and CDR2 is FYNNEI. Trimming stripped 4 bases from V and 4 bases from J, with 13 bases between. DNA of the CDR3: TGTGCCAGCAGTGGAAGGGAGTGGGGCACTGAAGCTTTCTTT. Translated, it gives CASSGREWGTEAFF.

A few counts support this clone. This chain connects TRBV7-2 to TRBJ2-7; no clear D. The germline gives CDR1 SGHTA, CDR2 FQGNSA. V shed 5 bases and J shed 4 bases, with 9 bases lying between them. This CDR3 is built from 12 residues. The CDR3, as DNA: TGTGCCAGCAGCCGAACTACATACGAGCAGTACTTC. Translated, it gives CASSRTTYEQYF.

On this clone itself: Other DNA sequences in this sample translate to the same CDR3. This chain uses TRBV19 with TRBJ1-2; D remains ambiguous. The CDR3 contains 14 residues. Germline V gene data show CDR1 as LNHDA and CDR2 as SQIVND (reference sequence). V was cut by 0 bases and J by 1 base, with 6 bases left in between. The CDR3 sequence is CASSIDPGNYGYTF. In nucleotides, the CDR3 is TGTGCCAGTAGTATAGACCCGGGTAACTATGGCTACACCTTC.

The chain carries TRBV6-5 and TRBJ2-1, with 10 nucleotides matching TRBD2. This CDR3 region has 13 residues. Germline values: CDR1 MNHEY, CDR2 SVGAGI. With V trimmed by 7 bases and J by 9 bases, 6 bases remained unmatched. CDR3 region: CASISGRIGEQFF. The CDR3 DNA is TGTGCCAGCATTAGCGGGAGGATAGGTGAGCAGTTCTTC.

This chain connects TRBV5-1 to TRBJ2-7; weak D call: TRBD2 (6 bases). V lost 6 bases, J lost 2 bases, and 12 bases lay in between. This CDR3 contains 13 residues. Looked up from germline, CDR1 is SGHRS and CDR2 is YFSETQ. In DNA form, the CDR3 reads TGCGCCAGCACCCCGGGAGCCCCCTACGAGCAGTACTTC. Protein: CASTPGAPYEQYF.

DNA of the CDR3: TGTGCCAGCAGCCTCGGACAGAGTACCGGGGAGCTGTTTTTT. This translates into CASSLGQSTGELFF. The J gene is TRBJ2-2, the V gene TRBV7-7; possibly TRBD1 for D (6 bases). Germline values: CDR1 SSHAT, CDR2 FNYEAQ (reference sequence). The V end was cut by 5 bases, the J end by 5 bases, with 12 bases between. The CDR3 extends over 14 amino acids.

Note on this clone: The same CDR3 arises from other DNA sequences in this sample as well. The V and J genes are TRBV30 and TRBJ1-5; possible D gene TRBD1, 6 bases. Trimming shortened V by 0 bases and J by 7 bases, and 10 bases separated the two germline ends. The CDR3 extends over 13 amino acids. Germline CDR1 and CDR2: GTSNPN and SVGIG (reference sequence). CDR3 sequence reads: CAWSVQGEQPQHF. The CDR3 nucleotides are TGTGCCTGGAGTGTACAGGGAGAACAGCCCCAGCATTTT. Supplemented by reference TRBV30 and TRBJ1-5, the full variable domain reads SQTIHQWPATLVQPVGSPLSLECTVEGTSNPNLYWYRQAAGRGLQLLFYSVGIGQISSEVPQNLSASRPQDRQFILSSKKLLLSDSGFYLCAWSVQGEQPQHFGDGTRLSIL.

This rearrangement joins TRBV10-2 to TRBJ2-3; TRBD2 aligns across 12 bases. CDR3 length: 15 amino acids. V shed 6 bases and J 3 bases; nucleotides not matched to a gene: 4. Germline lookup yields CDR1 WSHSY and CDR2 SAAADI. CDR3 residues: CASSPTSGRTDTQYF. Here the CDR3 DNA reads TGCGCCAGCAGCCCCACTAGCGGGAGGACAGATACGCAGTATTTT.

This CDR3 is CASSLGTSDGYTQYF. The CDR3 DNA is TGTGCCAGCAGCCTCGGGACTAGCGATGGGTATACGCAGTATTTT. The chain has TRBV6-1 and TRBJ2-3; 10 positions match TRBD2. V lost 6 bases, J lost 7 bases, and 10 bases stayed unmatched. The germline gives CDR1 MNHNS, CDR2 SASEGT. The CDR3 has 15 residues.

The chain joins TRBV4-3 to TRBJ2-1; 8 positions match TRBD1. V was clipped by 0 bases and J by 4 bases; unmatched bases: 8. The germline V gene encodes CDR1 LGHNA and CDR2 YSLEER. This CDR3 has 17 residues. This chain's CDR3 is CASSQDRLRDRYNEQFF. The CDR3 DNA reads TGCGCCAGCAGCCAAGATAGGCTCCGGGACAGGTACAATGAGCAGTTCTTC.

The chain carries TRBV10-3 and TRBJ2-7, with D hard to call. Germline CDR1 reads ENHRY; CDR2 reads SYGVKD. The CDR3 has 14 amino acids. V lost 2 bases to trimming and J lost 3 bases, with 11 bases between them. DNA of the CDR3: TGTGCCATCAGTGAGGGGTCCAGGTTCTACGAGCAGTACTTC. Amino acid sequence: CAISEGSRFYEQYF.

The count of this clone is one. This sequence joins TRBV29-1 and TRBJ2-3, with TRBD2 matching 11 bases. The CDR3 sequence is 15 residues long. Germline-derived CDR1 and CDR2 are SQVTM and ANQGSEA. J lost 8 bases, V lost 5 bases, and 12 bases had no gene match. This chain's CDR3 is CSVTTSGIPVGTQYF. The CDR3 DNA reads as TGCAGCGTTACGACTAGCGGGATCCCGGTGGGTACGCAGTATTTT.

This clone occurred many times. The chain carries TRBV28 and TRBJ2-7; TRBD2 aligns across 8 bases. J lost 2 bases, V lost 5 bases, and 8 bases had no gene match. The CDR3 contains 15 residues. From germline, CDR1 is MDHEN and CDR2 SYDVKM. The CDR3, as DNA: TGTGCCAGCAGTGGGATGAGCGGGAGACCCTACGAGCAGTACTTC. Residues: CASSGMSGRPYEQYF.

The chain has TRBV29-1 and TRBJ1-1, with D perhaps matching TRBD1 (5 bases). Germline V gives CDR1 SQVTM, CDR2 ANQGSEA. The CDR3 loop spans 13 amino acids. V lost 6 bases and J 0 bases, leaving 11 bases between the germline ends. For the CDR3, the DNA is TGCAGCGTGGCGACAGCGTTGAACACTGAAGCTTTCTTT. Translation: CSVATALNTEAFF. The complete variable domain, with remaining parts taken from reference TRBV29-1 and TRBJ1-1, reads SAVISQKPSRDICQRGTSLTIQCQVDSQVTMMFWYRQQPGQSLTLIATANQGSEATYESGFVIDKFPISRPNLTFSTLTVSNMSPEDSSIYLCSVATALNTEAFFGQGTRLTVV.

The V gene is TRBV6-1, the J gene TRBJ1-5, with D unresolved. Trimming took off 4 bases at V and 7 bases at J, with 11 bases between the two ends. CDR3 size: 13 residues. Germline CDR1 and CDR2: MNHNS and SASEGT. Here the CDR3 reads CASSVEGRQPQHF. CDR3 nucleotide sequence: TGTGCCAGCAGTGTGGAGGGTAGACAGCCCCAGCATTTT.

The chain recombines TRBV15 with TRBJ2-2; D remains ambiguous. With 1 base removed from V and 4 bases from J, the gap between germline ends came to 10 bases. Germline CDR1 LNHNV, CDR2 YYDKDF (reference sequence). The CDR3 sequence is 15 residues long. The chain's CDR3 is CATSRGAGATGELFF. CDR3 DNA sequence: TGTGCCACCAGCAGAGGGGCCGGCGCCACCGGGGAGCTGTTTTTT.

V usage is TRBV9 and J usage is TRBJ2-5; 7 bases line up with TRBD2. This CDR3 is built from 15 residues. The germline CDR1 and CDR2 sequences are SGDLS and YYNGEE. The V gene end was trimmed by 3 bases and the J gene end by 1 base; junction bases not matched to a gene: 6. This chain's CDR3 is CASSGRGVSQETQYF. As DNA, the CDR3 is TGTGCCAGCAGCGGCCGGGGGGTGTCCCAAGAGACCCAGTACTTC.

V is TRBV7-3 and J is TRBJ2-5; D uncertain. Per the germline V gene, CDR1 is SGHTA and CDR2 is FQGTGA. The CDR3 is made up of 12 amino acids. V was cut by 2 bases and J by 5 bases, with 6 bases left in between. In DNA form, the CDR3 reads TGTGCCAGCAGCTTAGATAGGGAGACCCAGTACTTC. It yields the protein CASSLDRETQYF.

The V gene is TRBV5-5, the J gene TRBJ2-3, with D possibly being TRBD2 (6 bases). V lost 4 bases, J lost 6 bases, and 18 bases lay in between. Germline V gives CDR1 SGHKS, CDR2 YYEKEE (reference sequence). There are 15 residues in the CDR3. CDR3 DNA sequence: TGTGCCAGCAGCGTAACGCCGGGAGTGGGGGATACGCAGTATTTT. Its translation: CASSVTPGVGDTQYF.

V and J are TRBV5-1 and TRBJ2-3, with a weak D call TRBD2 (7 bases). Trimming took off 4 bases at V and 6 bases at J, with 15 bases between the two ends. The CDR3 is 14 residues long. Germline CDR1 reads SGHRS; CDR2 reads YFSETQ. CDR3 loop: CASSPGGRGDTQYF. CDR3 bases: TGCGCCAGCAGCCCGGGGGGCCGAGGGGATACGCAGTATTTT.

The genes are TRBV28 and TRBJ2-3; D unclear. CDR1 is MDHEN, CDR2 SYDVKM, per germline. The CDR3 extends over 14 amino acids. The V gene lost 4 bases and the J gene lost 1 base, with 9 bases spanning the gap. CDR3 sequence (DNA): TGTGCCAGCAGTTCCCCTCAGGGCACAGATACGCAGTATTTT. It is translated as CASSSPQGTDTQYF.

V gene TRBV6-4 combines with J gene TRBJ2-2, with no clear D. The V gene lost 5 bases and the J gene lost 4 bases, with 14 bases spanning the gap. Germline CDR1 is MRHNA and CDR2 is SNTAGT. CDR3 size: 15 residues. CDR3 bases: TGTGCCAGCAGTACACGGACCGAGGCCACCGGGGAGCTGTTTTTT. It translates to CASSTRTEATGELFF.

The genes are TRBV10-3 and TRBJ2-7; 7 bases fit TRBD2. The CDR3 sequence is 14 residues long. Germline V lookup: CDR1 ENHRY, CDR2 SYGVKD. With 4 bases clipped from V and 6 bases from J, the junction kept 9 bases outside the gene matches. The CDR3 nucleotides read TGTGCCATCAGTGCAGCTAGCGGTTCTCGCGAGCAGTACTTC. Amino acids: CAISAASGSREQYF.

The chain combines TRBV7-2 with TRBJ1-4; TRBD1 might be the D (6 bases). The CDR3 runs 14 residues. The germline V gene has CDR1 SGHTA and CDR2 FQGNSA. V was clipped by 5 bases and J by 8 bases, with 15 bases between them. The CDR3 is CASSLLQGGEKLFF. The CDR3 DNA sequence: TGTGCCAGCAGCCTACTACAGGGTGGAGAAAAACTGTTTTTT.

This clone appeared a few times. A much more abundant neighbour one base away suggests this may be a read error. At the DNA level, this CDR3 is encoded by other sequences in the same sample as well. In DNA form, the CDR3 reads TGTGCCAGCAGTCCCGACACTGAAGCTTTCTTT. It yields the protein CASSPDTEAFF. This chain uses TRBV2 with TRBJ1-1; D is unclear. Germline CDR1 SNHLY, CDR2 FYNNEI. Trimming cost V 5 bases and J 3 bases, with 4 bases left between them. The CDR3 extends over 11 amino acids.

With respect to this clone: Just one base apart from a much larger clone, this may be a read error. Other nucleotide sequences in the sample specify the same CDR3. This sequence joins TRBV5-6 and TRBJ1-2; 8 positions agree with TRBD1. There are 14 residues in the CDR3. CDR1 SGHDT and CDR2 YYEEEE come from the germline V gene. Trimming cost V 0 bases and J 5 bases; bases outside gene matches: 3. In DNA form, the CDR3 reads TGTGCCAGCAGCTTGGGTCAGGGGGCTTATGGCTACACCTTC. It yields the protein CASSLGQGAYGYTF.

V is TRBV5-1 and J is TRBJ2-1; 16 nucleotides align to TRBD2. The CDR3 sequence is 18 residues long. Trimming removed 4 bases from V and 6 bases from J; junction bases left unmatched: 10. Germline loops: CDR1 SGHRS, CDR2 YFSETQ. The CDR3 DNA is TGCGCCAGCAGCCCGGGACTAGCGGGAGGGCCCTTCACCAATGAGCAGTTCTTC. Translated, it gives CASSPGLAGGPFTNEQFF. Variable domain in full (rest from reference TRBV5-1 and TRBJ2-1): KAGVTQTPRYLIKTRGQQVTLSCSPISGHRSVSWYQQTPGQGLQFLFEYFSETQRNKGNFPGRFSGRQFSNSRSEMNVSTLELGDSALYLCASSPGLAGGPFTNEQFFGPGTRLTVL.